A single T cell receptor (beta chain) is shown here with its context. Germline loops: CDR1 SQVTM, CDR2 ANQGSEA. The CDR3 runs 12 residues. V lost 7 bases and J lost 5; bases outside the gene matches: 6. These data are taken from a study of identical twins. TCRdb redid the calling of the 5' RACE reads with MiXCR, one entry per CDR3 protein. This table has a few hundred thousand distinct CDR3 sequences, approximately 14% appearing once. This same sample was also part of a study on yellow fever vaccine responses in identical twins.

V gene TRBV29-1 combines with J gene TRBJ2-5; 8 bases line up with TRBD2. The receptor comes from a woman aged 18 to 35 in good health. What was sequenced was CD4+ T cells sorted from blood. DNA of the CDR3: TGCAGCGCCGTTAGACTAGCGGAGACCCAGTACTTC. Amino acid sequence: CSAVRLAETQYF. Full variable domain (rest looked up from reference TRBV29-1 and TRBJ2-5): SAVISQKPSRDICQRGTSLTIQCQVDSQVTMMFWYRQQPGQSLTLIATANQGSEATYESGFVIDKFPISRPNLTFSTLTVSNMSPEDSSIYLCSAVRLAETQYFGPGTRLLVL.